This T cell receptor beta chain came from a study of CD8+ T cells in alopecia areata. The overall study: Administration of oral tofacitinib to treated patients was at 5 to 10 mg twice daily. Scoring of severity for treated patients was based on percentage of affected scalp area.

cDNA serving as the sequencing template came from extracted, reverse transcribed RNA. Only in-frame clones appear in the TCRdb table, and some are missing; sequencing was by immunoSEQ multiplex PCR. The data show 200,000 to 250,000 clones, more than 60% seen once. Points from the study as a whole: Tofacitinib significantly decreased scalp clonality and expanded CD8+ clones among top 100.

As concerns this clone: Antigen unknown.

Treatment meaning: oral pan-JAK inhibitor, 5-10 mg twice daily. Punch biopsies of lesional scalp, plus peripheral blood, were taken from alopecia areata patients. V lost 8 bases and J lost 5, with 13 bases in between. CDR3 length: 12 residues. Germline V gene sequence: CDR1 SQVTM, CDR2 ANQGSEA. The origin of this receptor is a human donor with alopecia areata. Sequences were derived from CD4+ T cells sorted from blood, sampled between weeks 43 and 45, from a patient treated with tofacitinib. The chain links TRBV29-1 to TRBJ2-1; D remains ambiguous. CDR3 coding DNA: TGCAGCTCCCGAACCGCGCACAATGAGCAGTTCTTC. Translating gives CSSRTAHNEQFF.